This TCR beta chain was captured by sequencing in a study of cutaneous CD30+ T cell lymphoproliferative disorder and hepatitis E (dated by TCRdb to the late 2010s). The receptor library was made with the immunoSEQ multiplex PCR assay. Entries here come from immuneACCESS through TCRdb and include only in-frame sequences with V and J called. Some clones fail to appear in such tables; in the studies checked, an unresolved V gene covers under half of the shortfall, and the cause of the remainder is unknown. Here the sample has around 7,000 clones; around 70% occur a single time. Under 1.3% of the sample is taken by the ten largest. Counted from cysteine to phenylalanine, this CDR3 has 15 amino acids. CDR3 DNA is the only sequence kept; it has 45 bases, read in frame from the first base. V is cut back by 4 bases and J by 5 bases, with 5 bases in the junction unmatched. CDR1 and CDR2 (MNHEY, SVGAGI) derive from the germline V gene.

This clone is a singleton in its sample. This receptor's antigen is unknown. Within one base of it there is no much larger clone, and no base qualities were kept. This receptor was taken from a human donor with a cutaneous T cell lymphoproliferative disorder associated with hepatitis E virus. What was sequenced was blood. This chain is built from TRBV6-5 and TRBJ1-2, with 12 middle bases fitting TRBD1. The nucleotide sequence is TGTGCCAGCAGTTGGGGACAGGGGGCGCAATATGGCTACACCTTC. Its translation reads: CASSWGQGAQYGYTF.